Below, one T cell receptor (beta chain) is given with its context. Antigen unknown. Here immunoSEQ multiplex PCR was the method, and the copy in TCRdb shows in-frame clones only, minus some. The table lists about 100,000 clones, 80% to 95% of them singletons. From germline, CDR1 is SGDLS and CDR2 YYNGEE. V was shortened by 0 bases and J by 0 bases, with 12 bases between the two germline ends. The CDR3 spans 16 residues. The data belong to a study of T cell responses to AZD1222 COVID-19 vaccine. Study overall: Pooled samples include second doses given at about 4 or 12 weeks. Findings and caveats of the study: Only a handful of AZD1222 recipients, several in all, had baseline seropositivity. Donors skewed white British and female; clonal diversity was possibly underestimated.

The chain couples TRBV9 to TRBJ1-1; weak D call: TRBD1 (5 bases). Sequenced material: peripheral blood, taken on day 0 of AZD1222 vaccination. This receptor was taken from an adult in good health. Here the CDR3 DNA reads TGTGCCAGCAGCGTAGAGGCCGGGGCATTGAACACTGAAGCTTTCTTT. This sequence encodes CASSVEAGALNTEAFF.